This is a list of T cell receptor beta chains from one sample in a study of identical twins. TCRdb called the 5' RACE reads again in MiXCR, with one record for every CDR3 protein. Among about 160,000 distinct CDR3 sequences, under 4.5% were seen once, and the ten largest hold around 8%. Sequencing was performed on memory T cells sorted from blood. Receptors were obtained from a man younger than 30 in good health. Both conserved end residues are part of each CDR3.

CDR3 protein,J gene,V gene
CASSLGSGDGTDTQYF,TRBJ2-3,TRBV7-8
CSAASGSSDTQYF,TRBJ2-3,TRBV20-1
CATSDLKGNTGELFF,TRBJ2-2,TRBV24-1
CASNLIFHSGANVLTF,TRBJ2-6,TRBV19
CASSFNEQFF,TRBJ2-1,TRBV11-2
CASTPRGAGGANVLTF,TRBJ2-6,TRBV12-3/TRBV12-4
CASSPPGQGFSGELFF,TRBJ2-2,TRBV7-9
CASNTGAAAYGYTF,TRBJ1-2,TRBV19
CASSASRKLTSGENIQYF,TRBJ2-4,TRBV5-1
CAWSVTADREFF,TRBJ2-1,TRBV30
CASRKGGPTYEQYF,TRBJ2-7,TRBV7-9
CASSPNWGRQETQYF,TRBJ2-5,TRBV27
CATSRDRGSTGTDTQYF,TRBJ2-3,TRBV15
CAAAGAEETQYF,TRBJ2-5,TRBV28
CASSDRRPQETQYF,TRBJ2-5,TRBV5-1
CASSLRGFGYNEQFF,TRBJ2-1,TRBV12-3/TRBV12-4
CASTEGLPGAPNEQFF,TRBJ2-1,TRBV27
CASSLGTVFAEQYF,TRBJ2-7,TRBV7-8
CASSRGTGAFDGYTF,TRBJ1-2,TRBV5-1
CASSLRKNYGYTF,TRBJ1-2,TRBV11-2
CAIKTSTDTQYF,TRBJ2-3,TRBV10-3
CAISESAGPGANVLTF,TRBJ2-6,TRBV10-3
CASSPSRTSLRVGTQYF,TRBJ2-3,TRBV12-3/TRBV12-4
CASRGTVEKLFF,TRBJ1-4,TRBV11-2
CASRLSGANVLTF,TRBJ2-6,TRBV3-1
CSALNTGTSSYEQYF,TRBJ2-7,TRBV20-1
CASSRGQGGTDTQYF,TRBJ2-3,TRBV5-1
CASSVRQGFTNEQFF,TRBJ2-1,TRBV9
CASSSLADNEQFF,TRBJ2-1,TRBV5-1
CAISEDLTGVYGYTF,TRBJ1-2,TRBV10-3
CSVDPSGSETQYF,TRBJ2-5,TRBV29-1
CASSLGAGPNTGELFF,TRBJ2-2,TRBV5-1
CASSEGAWGEWYPSSYNEQFF,TRBJ2-1,TRBV6-1
CSVSLATGGQLRAFF,TRBJ1-1,TRBV20-1
CASSQSRGSEQFF,TRBJ2-1,TRBV14
CASSPTGGATNEKLFF,TRBJ1-4,TRBV5-1
CSAGPGETQYF,TRBJ2-5,TRBV20-1